This T cell receptor (beta chain) originates from a study of shared clonotypes between healthy human individuals. This clone was seen once. TCRdb keeps only in-frame clones here, not all; method: immunoSEQ multiplex PCR. The sample carries fewer than 850,000 clones, around 72% recorded once. The CDR3 contains 13 residues. Germline V CDR1 and CDR2: SNHLY, FYNNEI. V lost 7 bases, J lost 4 bases, and 3 bases stayed unmatched. What was sequenced was memory CD4+ T cells sorted from blood. Subset specified: CD45RA-negative fraction. The origin of this receptor is a woman aged 25 to 39 in good health. The chain joins TRBV2 to TRBJ1-1, with 10 bases identical to TRBD1. The CDR3 sequence: CASTGQGGTEAFF. The CDR3 region has the DNA TGTGCCAGCACCGGACAGGGGGGCACTGAAGCTTTCTTT. Based on the CDR3 plus reference TRBV2 and TRBJ1-1, the full variable domain is EPEVTQTPSHQVTQMGQEVILRCVPISNHLYFYWYRQILGQKVEFLVSFYNNEISEKSEIFDDQFSVERPDGSNFTLKIRSTKLEDSAMYFCASTGQGGTEAFFGQGTRLTVV.